These T cell receptor beta chains were read from a single sample in a study of shared clonotypes between healthy human individuals. The data were produced by immunoSEQ multiplex PCR, yet TCRdb's version contains in-frame clones alone and is incomplete. This table holds about 2 million clones, 85% to 95% found once. Material: naive CD4+ T cells sorted from blood. All receptors come from a young man in good health. Both conserved end residues are part of each CDR3. The order of the fields is V gene, J gene, CDR3 protein.

>TRBV25-1|TRBJ1-2
CASSGGRGYTF
>TRBV5-4|TRBJ1-3
CASSLGTGSGNTIYF
>TRBV10-3|TRBJ2-5
CAISRLAEEETQYF
>TRBV28|TRBJ1-2
CASSSPGHKPDGYTF
>TRBV7-2|TRBJ2-7
CASSLTGAQSPYEQYF
>TRBV2|TRBJ2-2
CASRLEGVWTGELFF
>TRBV11-3|TRBJ1-6
CASSLSRVLSSYNSPLHF
>TRBV10-2|TRBJ1-1
CASSERGRWTEAFF
>TRBV4-1|TRBJ2-7
CASSQDSAGPSEQYF
>TRBV9|TRBJ2-2
CASSVSGTGELFF
>TRBV19|TRBJ1-2
CASSQGGPSGDGYTF
>TRBV6-5|TRBJ1-1
CASSYGREAFF
>TRBV5-4|TRBJ2-6
CASSLDGSSGANVLTF
>TRBV30|TRBJ1-4
CAWSVQGGTEKLFF
>TRBV6-1|TRBJ1-6
CASSENWVNSPLHF
>TRBV28|TRBJ1-5
CASSFFGVLMGNQPQHF
>TRBV19|TRBJ2-7
CASSIAGTGGYEQYF
>TRBV29-1|TRBJ1-2
CSVGRTGAFYGYTF
>TRBV11-2|TRBJ1-4
CASRPGTGWENEKLFF
>TRBV7-9|TRBJ2-3
CASSLGLAVTDTQYF
>TRBV19|TRBJ2-7
CASTSGLTYEQYF
>TRBV7-8|TRBJ2-3
CASSLAPTSGSRRDTQYF
>TRBV2|TRBJ2-5
CASSKGWTQYF
>TRBV7-9|TRBJ1-5
CASSFSGRGESNQPQHF
>TRBV6-8|TRBJ1-5
CASSRGFWGNQPQHF
>TRBV18|TRBJ1-6
CASSPVGQGSYNSPLHF
>TRBV7-2|TRBJ2-1
CASSRRTIENEQFF
>TRBV4-1|TRBJ1-2
CASSQEAVVYGYTF
>TRBV5-1|TRBJ2-3
CASSLVLTDTQYF
>TRBV6-1|TRBJ2-7
CASSERTSGIYEQYF
>TRBV7-6|TRBJ2-2
CASRAGANTGELFF
>TRBV5-1|TRBJ2-7
CASSPGSSAYSYEQYF
>TRBV30|TRBJ1-4
CAWRSGASEKLFF
>TRBV30|TRBJ1-4
CAWSRDYYNEKLFF
>TRBV30|TRBJ1-6
CAWSSGDSPLHF
>TRBV10-3|TRBJ2-5
CAITPDREETQYF
>TRBV6-1|TRBJ2-2
CASPPGQGNTGELFF
>TRBV10-3|TRBJ2-6
CAITSDRLSGANVLTF
>TRBV30|TRBJ1-1
CAWDTGNTEAFF
>TRBV5-1|TRBJ1-1
CASSSPGTVFEAFF